Shown below are 18 T cell receptor beta chains from a single sample sequenced in a study of T cells in Graves' hyperthyroidism and ophthalmopathy. Regions amplified from RNA transcripts were the TCR beta CDR3 regions. First-round RT-PCR with HTBI primers amplified the TCR CDR3 region. In TCRdb, the multiplex PCR reads were re-called with MiXCR into one record per CDR3 protein. Among under 300,000 distinct CDR3 sequences listed, more than 10% were seen once. Sequencing was performed on blood. These receptors were collected from a woman aged 30 to 39 with Graves' hyperthyroidism that later progressed to Graves' ophthalmopathy.

This clonotype was detected only a few times. This chain links TRBV20-1 with TRBJ2-7; tentatively, D is TRBD2 (6 bases). Germline values: CDR1 DFQATT, CDR2 SNEGSKA (reference sequence). Between the trimmed V and J ends, which lost 3 bases and 7 bases, there was a span of 19 bases. The CDR3 has 14 residues. In DNA form, the CDR3 reads TGCAGTGCTAGGGCGTTACTAGCACAGAGGGAGCAGTACTTC. Translation: CSARALLAQREQYF.

This clonotype was observed many times. This chain joins TRBV19 and TRBJ2-1, with 10 positions matching TRBD2. The CDR3 contains 16 residues. V lost 5 bases, J lost 8 bases, and 12 bases stayed unmatched. In germline, CDR1 is LNHDA, CDR2 SQIVND (reference sequence). CDR3 amino acids: CASSPIGLAGDDEQFF. Here the CDR3 DNA reads TGTGCCAGTAGTCCCATTGGGCTAGCGGGAGATGATGAGCAGTTCTTC.

This clonotype was seen more than once but under ten times. This could be a read error, since a much larger clone is one nucleotide away. The rearrangement joins TRBV6-5 to TRBJ2-7; maybe TRBD2 (6 bases). Germline V CDR1 and CDR2: MNHEY, SVGAGI. The CDR3 is 19 amino acids. This chain's CDR3 is CACSYGLVPPAGRGDEQYF. In nucleotides, the CDR3 is TGTGCCTGCAGTTACGGGCTGGTTCCCCCGGCAGGGCGGGGTGACGAGCAGTACTTC.

This clonotype was picked up many times. The chain links TRBV7-9 to TRBJ2-7; D ambiguous. The V gene lost 3 bases and the J gene lost 6 bases, with 9 bases spanning the gap. Germline CDR1 SEHNR, CDR2 FQNEAQ (reference sequence). This CDR3 region has 12 residues. The DNA of the CDR3 is TGTGCCAGCAGCTTTGTATCCACCGAGCAGTACTTC. This sequence encodes CASSFVSTEQYF.

This clonotype was recorded many times. The V call is TRBV7-9, the J call TRBJ1-4; tentative D call: TRBD1 (6 bases). CDR1 and CDR2 (germline): SEHNR, FQNEAQ (reference sequence). This CDR3 region has 14 residues. The V end lost 2 bases, the J end lost 7 bases, and 11 bases lay between the germline ends. CDR3 residues: CASSLQGIGEKLFF. The CDR3 nucleotides are TGTGCCAGCAGCTTACAGGGGATCGGTGAAAAACTGTTTTTT.

This clonotype was seen repeatedly, ten times or more. The chain carries TRBV28 and TRBJ2-1; 12 bases fit TRBD2. Germline V CDR1 and CDR2: MDHEN, SYDVKM. This CDR3 is built from 16 residues. The V gene end was trimmed by 3 bases and the J gene end by 6 bases; junction bases not matched to a gene: 6. The CDR3 here is CASSLASGRASNEQFF. DNA for the CDR3: TGTGCCAGCAGTTTGGCTAGCGGGAGGGCGAGCAATGAGCAGTTCTTC.

V is TRBV20-1 and J is TRBJ2-4, with 8 bases identical to TRBD2. The CDR3 totals 14 residues. V was pared by 3 bases and J by 3 bases, with 4 bases of the junction left unmatched. The V gene's germline CDR1 is DFQATT and CDR2 SNEGSKA (reference sequence). The DNA for the CDR3 is TGCAGTGCTAGCAGGGGACTAGACAAAAACATTCAGTACTTC. It encodes CSASRGLDKNIQYF.

The sample holds many counts of this clonotype. The chain has TRBV19 and TRBJ1-5; D is perhaps TRBD1 (6 bases). CDR3 length equals 14 residues. V lost 5 bases, J lost 3 bases, and 11 bases lay in between. CDR1 and CDR2 (germline): LNHDA, SQIVND (reference sequence). CDR3 residues: CASSGNRVNQPQHF. CDR3 DNA sequence: TGTGCCAGTAGTGGGAACAGGGTCAATCAGCCCCAGCATTTT.

V gene TRBV25-1 combines with J gene TRBJ1-1; D not resolved. The CDR3 contains 11 residues. Germline-derived CDR1 and CDR2 are MGHDK and SYGVNS. V was clipped by 2 bases and J by 13 bases, with 11 bases between them. Here the CDR3 reads CASSESPEVFF. CDR3 nucleotide sequence: TGTGCCAGCAGTGAAAGCCCGGAGGTTTTCTTT. Full variable domain (remainder filled in from reference TRBV25-1 and TRBJ1-1): EADIYQTPRYLVIGTGKKITLECSQTMGHDKMYWYQQDPGMELHLIHYSYGVNSTEKGDLSSESTVSRIRTEHFPLTLESARPSHTSQYLCASSESPEVFFGQGTRLTVV.

Many counts were recorded for this clonotype. This chain joins TRBV2 and TRBJ2-7; 10 bases align to TRBD2. CDR3 length equals 14 residues. The V gene's germline CDR1 is SNHLY and CDR2 FYNNEI. The junction had 4 bases not matched to a gene; V was cut back by 6 bases and J by 2 bases. CDR3 in DNA: TGTGCCAGCAGCCCTACTAGCGGGGCCTACGAGCAGTACTTC. This translates into CASSPTSGAYEQYF.

This clonotype was counted many times. V is TRBV7-2 and J is TRBJ2-1; 14 nucleotides agree with TRBD2. This CDR3 has 15 residues. The V segment lost 6 bases and the J segment 8 bases; nucleotides outside the gene matches: 6. CDR1 and CDR2 (germline): SGHTA, FQGNSA. CDR3 sequence reads: CASRPGLAGVYEQFF. CDR3 DNA: TGTGCCAGCAGACCGGGACTAGCGGGAGTATATGAGCAGTTCTTC.

Ten or more counts support this clonotype. The rearrangement joins TRBV6-5 to TRBJ2-7, with D tentatively TRBD1 (6 bases). Germline loops: CDR1 MNHEY, CDR2 SVGAGI. The CDR3 is made up of 16 amino acids. The V gene lost 0 bases and the J gene lost 1 base, with 13 bases spanning the gap. In DNA form, the CDR3 reads TGTGCCAGCAGTTACTCGGCGACAGGTTGGTCCTACGAGCAGTACTTC. Translating gives CASSYSATGWSYEQYF.

This clonotype occurred a few times. The CDR3 nucleotides read TGTGCCAGCAGCCAAGATCGTGACGGTGCCTACGAGCAGTACTTC. This codes for CASSQDRDGAYEQYF. The chain uses TRBV14 and TRBJ2-7; no clear D. Germline CDR1 is SGHDN and CDR2 is FVKESK. The V gene lost 0 bases and the J gene lost 2 bases, with 11 bases spanning the gap. This CDR3 region has 15 residues.

In its sample, this clonotype was seen many times. The chain employs TRBV7-2 and TRBJ2-7; 7 nucleotides align to TRBD2. Per the germline V gene, CDR1 is SGHTA and CDR2 is FQGNSA. The CDR3 loop spans 14 amino acids. Trimming removed 8 bases from V and 3 bases from J; junction bases left unmatched: 10. The CDR3 DNA reads as TGTGCCAGCGACCTCGGGGGAGGGGTCTACGAGCAGTACTTC. Translation: CASDLGGGVYEQYF.

This clonotype showed up many times. The V call is TRBV13, the J call TRBJ2-2; 10 bases are a match to TRBD2. The CDR3 is made up of 17 amino acids. Germline V gives CDR1 PRHDT, CDR2 FYEKMQ (reference sequence). Trimming at V came to 5 bases and at J to 5 bases, leaving 11 bases not matched to a gene. In DNA form, the CDR3 reads TGTGCCAGCAGCCATCTCTCGACTAGCGGGTCTACCGGGGAGCTGTTTTTT. It codes for CASSHLSTSGSTGELFF.

This clonotype was counted ten times or more. The chain links TRBV7-9 to TRBJ2-6; tentative D call: TRBD2 (6 bases). V was clipped by 1 base and J by 0 bases, with 10 bases between them. CDR1 and CDR2 from the germline V gene are SEHNR and FQNEAQ (reference sequence). The length of the CDR3 is 17 residues. CDR3 nucleotide sequence: TGTGCCAGCAGCTTAGTGGGACTGAGCTCTGGGGCCAACGTCCTGACTTTC. Translated: CASSLVGLSSGANVLTF.

Of note for this clonotype: This may be a read error: a much more frequent sequence differs by one nucleotide. The chain employs TRBV6-1 and TRBJ2-3; no clear D. CDR3 length: 15 residues. Trimming shortened V by 7 bases and J by 5 bases, and 19 bases separated the two germline ends. Germline loops: CDR1 MNHNS, CDR2 SASEGT. CDR3 protein: CASTTSGEPLDTQYF. The CDR3 DNA follows: TGTGCCAGCACGACCTCCGGAGAGCCATTAGATACGCAGTATTTT.

A few counts support this clonotype. The chain links TRBV9 to TRBJ2-2, with D maybe TRBD2 (5 bases). Germline CDR1 and CDR2: SGDLS and YYNGEE. V gave up 3 bases and J gave up 8 bases, with 11 bases separating them. The CDR3 totals 13 residues. For the CDR3, the DNA is TGTGCCAGCAGCGCCGGGATCCTGGGGGAGCTGTTTTTT. Encoded protein: CASSAGILGELFF.